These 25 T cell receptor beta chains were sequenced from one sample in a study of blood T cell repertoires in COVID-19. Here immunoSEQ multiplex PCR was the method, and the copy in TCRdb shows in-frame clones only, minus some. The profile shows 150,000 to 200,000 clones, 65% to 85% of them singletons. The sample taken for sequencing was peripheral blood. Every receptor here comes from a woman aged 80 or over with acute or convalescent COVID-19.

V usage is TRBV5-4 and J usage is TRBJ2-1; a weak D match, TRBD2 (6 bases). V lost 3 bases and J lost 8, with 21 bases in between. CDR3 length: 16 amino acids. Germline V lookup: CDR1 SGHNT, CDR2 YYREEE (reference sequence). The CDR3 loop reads CASSSAGRDGVDEQFF. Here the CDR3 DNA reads TGTGCCAGCAGCTCCGCGGGGCGGGACGGGGTCGATGAGCAGTTCTTC.

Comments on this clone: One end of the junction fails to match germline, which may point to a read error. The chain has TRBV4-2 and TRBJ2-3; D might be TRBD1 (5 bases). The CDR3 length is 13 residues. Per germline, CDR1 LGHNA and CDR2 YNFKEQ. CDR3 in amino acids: CAGSQPGANTQYF. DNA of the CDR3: TGTGCCGGCAGCCAACCTGGGGCTAATACGCAGTATTTT.

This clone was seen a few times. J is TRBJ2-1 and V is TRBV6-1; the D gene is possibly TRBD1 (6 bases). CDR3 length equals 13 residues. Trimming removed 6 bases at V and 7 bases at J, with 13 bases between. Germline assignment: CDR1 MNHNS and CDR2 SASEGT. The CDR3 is CASRGTRPNEQFF. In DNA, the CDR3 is TGTGCCAGCAGGGGGACACGACCTAATGAGCAGTTCTTC.

The CDR3 loop is CASSLSSNTEAFF. For the CDR3, the DNA is TGTGCCAGCTCGCTATCGAGCAACACTGAAGCTTTCTTT. This chain links TRBV18 with TRBJ1-1; D is unresolved. With 6 bases removed from V and 2 bases from J, the gap between germline ends came to 10 bases. The CDR3 is 13 residues long. Per germline, CDR1 KGHSH and CDR2 LQKENI.

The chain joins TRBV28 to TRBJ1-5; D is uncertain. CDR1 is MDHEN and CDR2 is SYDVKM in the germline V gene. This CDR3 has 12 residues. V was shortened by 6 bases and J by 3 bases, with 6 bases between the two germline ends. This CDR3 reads CASSSLNQPQHF. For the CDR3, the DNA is TGTGCCAGCAGCTCCCTCAATCAGCCCCAGCATTTT.

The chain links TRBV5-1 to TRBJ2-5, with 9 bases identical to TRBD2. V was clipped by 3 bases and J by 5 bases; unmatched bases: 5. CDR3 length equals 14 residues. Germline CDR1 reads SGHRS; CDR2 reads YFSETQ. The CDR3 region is CASSWRTSAETQYF. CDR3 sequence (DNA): TGCGCCAGCAGCTGGAGGACTAGCGCCGAGACCCAGTACTTC.

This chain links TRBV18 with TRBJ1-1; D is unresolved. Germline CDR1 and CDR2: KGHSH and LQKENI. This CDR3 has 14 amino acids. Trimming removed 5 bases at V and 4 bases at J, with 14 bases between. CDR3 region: CASSKQARGTEAFF. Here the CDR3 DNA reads TGTGCCAGCTCAAAGCAAGCACGGGGCACTGAAGCTTTCTTT.

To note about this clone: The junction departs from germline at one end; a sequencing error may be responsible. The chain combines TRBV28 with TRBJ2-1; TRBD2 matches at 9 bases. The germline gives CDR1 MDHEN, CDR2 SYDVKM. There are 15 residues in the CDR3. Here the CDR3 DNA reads TGTGCCAGCAATTTAGCGGGAGCCTCCTACAATGAGCAGTTCTTC. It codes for CASNLAGASYNEQFF. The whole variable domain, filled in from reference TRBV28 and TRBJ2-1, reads DVKVTQSSRYLVKRTGEKVFLECVQDMDHENMFWYRQDPGLGLRLIYFSYDVKMKEKGDIPEGYSVSREKKERFSLILESASTNQTSMYLCASNLAGASYNEQFFGPGTRLTVL.

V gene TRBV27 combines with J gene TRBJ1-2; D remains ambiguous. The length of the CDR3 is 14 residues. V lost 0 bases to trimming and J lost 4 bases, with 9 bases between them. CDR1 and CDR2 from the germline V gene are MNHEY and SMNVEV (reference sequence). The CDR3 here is CASSLSAAGYGYTF. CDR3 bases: TGTGCCAGCAGTTTATCAGCTGCTGGCTATGGCTACACCTTC.

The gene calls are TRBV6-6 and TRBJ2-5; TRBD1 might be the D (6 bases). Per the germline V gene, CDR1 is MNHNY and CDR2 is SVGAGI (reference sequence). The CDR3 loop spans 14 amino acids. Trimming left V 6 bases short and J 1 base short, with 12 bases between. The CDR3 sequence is CASRLQGFQETQYF. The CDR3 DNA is TGTGCCAGCAGACTACAGGGATTCCAAGAGACCCAGTACTTC.

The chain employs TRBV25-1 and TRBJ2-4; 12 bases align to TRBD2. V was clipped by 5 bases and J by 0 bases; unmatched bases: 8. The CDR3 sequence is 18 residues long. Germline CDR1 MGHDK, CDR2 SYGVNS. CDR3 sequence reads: CASSSLAGGREAKNIQYF. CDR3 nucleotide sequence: TGTGCCAGCAGTTCACTAGCGGGAGGCCGGGAAGCCAAAAACATTCAGTACTTC.

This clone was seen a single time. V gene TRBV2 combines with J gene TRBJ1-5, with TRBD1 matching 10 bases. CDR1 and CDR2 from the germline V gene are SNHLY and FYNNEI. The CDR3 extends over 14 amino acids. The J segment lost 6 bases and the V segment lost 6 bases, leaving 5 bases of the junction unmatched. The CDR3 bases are TGTGCCAGCAGCGCGACAGGGGGCCGTCAGCCCCAGCATTTT. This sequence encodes CASSATGGRQPQHF.

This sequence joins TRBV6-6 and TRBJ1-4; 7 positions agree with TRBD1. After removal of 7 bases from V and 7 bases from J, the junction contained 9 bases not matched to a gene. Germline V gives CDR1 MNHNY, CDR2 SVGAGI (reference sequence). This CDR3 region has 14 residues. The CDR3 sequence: CASNDRDRREKLFF. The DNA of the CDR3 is TGTGCCAGCAACGACAGGGATCGACGTGAAAAACTGTTTTTT.

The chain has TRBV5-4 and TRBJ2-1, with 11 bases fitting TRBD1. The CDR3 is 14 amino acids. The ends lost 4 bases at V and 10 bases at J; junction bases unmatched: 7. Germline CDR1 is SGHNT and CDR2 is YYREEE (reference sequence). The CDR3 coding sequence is TGTGCCAGCAGCGCCGGGACAGGGGGACCGGAGCAGTTCTTC. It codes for CASSAGTGGPEQFF.

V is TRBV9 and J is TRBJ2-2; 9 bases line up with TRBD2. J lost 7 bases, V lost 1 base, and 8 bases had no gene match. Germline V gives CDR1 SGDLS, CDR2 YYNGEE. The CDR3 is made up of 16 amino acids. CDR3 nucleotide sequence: TGTGCCAGCAGCGTACACCCCAGTAGCGGGAGCGGGGAGCTGTTTTTT. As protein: CASSVHPSSGSGELFF.

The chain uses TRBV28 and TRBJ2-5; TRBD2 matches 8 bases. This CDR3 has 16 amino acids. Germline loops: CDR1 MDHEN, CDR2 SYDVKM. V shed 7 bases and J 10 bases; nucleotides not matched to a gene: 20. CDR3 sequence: CASTPGGQGDTKGQYF. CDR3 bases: TGTGCCAGCACCCCGGGGGGGCAGGGCGACACTAAGGGCCAGTACTTC.

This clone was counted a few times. The CDR3 DNA is TGTGCCAGCAGTTCCCTCCGGGACTACGAGCAGTACTTC. Encoded protein: CASSSLRDYEQYF. This sequence joins TRBV6-5 and TRBJ2-7; D perhaps matches TRBD2 (5 bases). Trimming stripped 4 bases from V and 3 bases from J, with 10 bases between. There are 13 residues in the CDR3. Germline CDR1 and CDR2: MNHEY and SVGAGI.

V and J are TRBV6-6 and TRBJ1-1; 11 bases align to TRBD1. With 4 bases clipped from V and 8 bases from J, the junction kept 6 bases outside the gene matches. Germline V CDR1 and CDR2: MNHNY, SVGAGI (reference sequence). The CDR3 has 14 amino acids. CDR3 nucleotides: TGTGCCAGCAGTTGGGGGACAGGGGGAAGCGAAGCTTTCTTT. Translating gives CASSWGTGGSEAFF.

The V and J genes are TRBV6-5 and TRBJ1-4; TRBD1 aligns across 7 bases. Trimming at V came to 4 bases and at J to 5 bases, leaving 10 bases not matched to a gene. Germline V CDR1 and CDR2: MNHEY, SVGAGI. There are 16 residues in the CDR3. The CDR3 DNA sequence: TGTGCCAGCAGTTCATCAAAACAGGGGTGGAATGAAAAACTGTTTTTT. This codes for CASSSSKQGWNEKLFF.

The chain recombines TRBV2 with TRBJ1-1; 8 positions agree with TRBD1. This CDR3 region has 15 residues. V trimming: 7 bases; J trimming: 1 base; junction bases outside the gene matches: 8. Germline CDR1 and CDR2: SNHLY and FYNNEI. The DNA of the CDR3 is TGTGCCAGCAAGGGACCAGGACAGGGGAACACTGAAGCTTTCTTT. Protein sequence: CASKGPGQGNTEAFF.

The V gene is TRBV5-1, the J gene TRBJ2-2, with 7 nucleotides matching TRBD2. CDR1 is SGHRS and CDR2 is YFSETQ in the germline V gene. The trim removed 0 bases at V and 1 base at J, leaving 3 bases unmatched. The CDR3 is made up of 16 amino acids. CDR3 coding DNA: TGCGCCAGCAGCTTGGAGGGACTACGGAACACCGGGGAGCTGTTTTTT. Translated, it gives CASSLEGLRNTGELFF.

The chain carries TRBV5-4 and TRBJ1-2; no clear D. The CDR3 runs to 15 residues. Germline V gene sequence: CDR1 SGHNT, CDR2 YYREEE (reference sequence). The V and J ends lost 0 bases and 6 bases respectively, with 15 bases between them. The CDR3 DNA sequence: TGTGCCAGCAGCTTGGGTATGAGGGAAACGGATGGCTACACCTTC. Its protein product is CASSLGMRETDGYTF.

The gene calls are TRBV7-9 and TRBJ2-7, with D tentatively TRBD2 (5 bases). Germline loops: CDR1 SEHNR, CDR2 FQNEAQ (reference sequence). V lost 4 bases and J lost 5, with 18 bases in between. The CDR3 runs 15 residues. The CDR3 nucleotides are TGTGCCAGCAGCTCACGGGGATTGGGAGTCCACGAGCAGTACTTC. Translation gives CASSSRGLGVHEQYF.

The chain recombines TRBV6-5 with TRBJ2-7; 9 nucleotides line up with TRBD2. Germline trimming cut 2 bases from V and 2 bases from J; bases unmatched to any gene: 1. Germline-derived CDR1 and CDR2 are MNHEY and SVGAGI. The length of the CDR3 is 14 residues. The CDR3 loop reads CASSYGGRAYEQYF. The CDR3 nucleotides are TGTGCCAGCAGTTACGGCGGGAGGGCCTACGAGCAGTACTTC.

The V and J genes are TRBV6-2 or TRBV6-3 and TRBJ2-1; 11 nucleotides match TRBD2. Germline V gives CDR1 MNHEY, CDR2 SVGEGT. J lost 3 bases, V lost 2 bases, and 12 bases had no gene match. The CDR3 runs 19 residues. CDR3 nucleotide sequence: TGTGCCAGCAGTTACGGGTTTCGGGGGCTAGCGGGAGGCTACAATGAGCAGTTCTTC. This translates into CASSYGFRGLAGGYNEQFF.